This T cell receptor (beta chain) originates from a study of radiation and T cells in renal cell carcinoma. The overall study: Nephrectomy followed 15 Gy stereotactic body radiation by 4 weeks. The study's findings and limits: From baseline, blood top tumor clonotypes peaked at 2 weeks post-radiation. Without pretreatment biopsies, baseline tumor clonotype presence was undetermined.

Profiling relied on immunoSEQ multiplex PCR, and the TCRdb table lists in-frame clones only, not all of them. The data contain some 120,000 clones, 75% to 90% of them seen just once; the ten biggest clones take up about 1.9%. Of note for this clone: The target antigen is unknown.

This CDR3 comprises 19 residues. Germline values: CDR1 SGHVS, CDR2 FNYEAQ. V trimming: 5 bases; J trimming: 4 bases; junction bases outside the gene matches: 17. Time point of the sample: blood 2 weeks post-SBRT. The treatment was: 15 Gy SBRT to primary tumor, nephrectomy 4 weeks later. Serial blood draws occurred at baseline and 2 and 4 weeks post-SBRT. This receptor was obtained from a woman aged 60-70 years with renal cell carcinoma. The chain is built from TRBV7-6 and TRBJ2-1; 10 positions match TRBD2. Sequenced here: blood, sampled from a patient whose treatment included radiotherapy and nephrectomy. CDR3 loop: CASSNLRYGAGGPYNEQFF. The CDR3 coding sequence is TGTGCCAGCAGCAACCTCCGTTATGGAGCGGGAGGGCCGTACAATGAGCAGTTCTTC.